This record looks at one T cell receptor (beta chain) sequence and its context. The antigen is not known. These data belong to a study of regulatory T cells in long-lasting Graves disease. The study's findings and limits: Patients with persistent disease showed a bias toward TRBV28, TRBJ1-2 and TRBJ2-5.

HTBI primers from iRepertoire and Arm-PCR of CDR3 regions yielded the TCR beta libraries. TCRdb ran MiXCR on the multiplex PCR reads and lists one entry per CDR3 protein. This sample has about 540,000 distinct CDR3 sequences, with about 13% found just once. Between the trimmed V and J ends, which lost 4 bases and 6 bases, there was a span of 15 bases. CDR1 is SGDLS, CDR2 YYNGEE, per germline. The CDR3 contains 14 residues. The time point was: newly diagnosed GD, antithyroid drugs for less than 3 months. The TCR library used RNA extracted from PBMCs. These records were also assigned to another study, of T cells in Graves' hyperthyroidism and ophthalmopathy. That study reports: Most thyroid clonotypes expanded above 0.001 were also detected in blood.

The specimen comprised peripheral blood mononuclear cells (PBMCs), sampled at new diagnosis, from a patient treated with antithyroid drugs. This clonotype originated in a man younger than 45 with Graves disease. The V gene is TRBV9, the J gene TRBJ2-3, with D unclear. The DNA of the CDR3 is TGTGCCAGCAGCCCCATCGGAAGGGATGATACGCAGTATTTT. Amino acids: CASSPIGRDDTQYF.